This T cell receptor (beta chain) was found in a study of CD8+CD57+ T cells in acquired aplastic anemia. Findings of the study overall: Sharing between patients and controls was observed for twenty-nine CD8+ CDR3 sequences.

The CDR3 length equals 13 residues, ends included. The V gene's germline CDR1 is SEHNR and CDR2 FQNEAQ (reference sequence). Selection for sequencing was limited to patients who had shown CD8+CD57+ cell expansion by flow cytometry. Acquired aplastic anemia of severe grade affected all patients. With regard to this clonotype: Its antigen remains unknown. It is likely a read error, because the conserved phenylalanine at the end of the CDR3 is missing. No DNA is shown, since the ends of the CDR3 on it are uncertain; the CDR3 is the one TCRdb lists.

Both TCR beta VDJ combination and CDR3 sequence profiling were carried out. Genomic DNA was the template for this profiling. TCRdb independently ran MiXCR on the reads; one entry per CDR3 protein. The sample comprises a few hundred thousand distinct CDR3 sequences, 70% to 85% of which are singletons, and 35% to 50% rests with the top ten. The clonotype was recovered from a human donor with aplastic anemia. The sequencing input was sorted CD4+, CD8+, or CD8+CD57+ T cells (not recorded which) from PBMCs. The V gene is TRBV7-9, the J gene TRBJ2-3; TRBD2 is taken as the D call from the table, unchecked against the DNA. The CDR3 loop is CASSYGRSGARDL.